This T cell receptor (beta chain) was documented in a study of OX40 agonist ivuxolimab in advanced cancers. Sequencing was performed with immunoSEQ multiplex PCR; in TCRdb, only in-frame clones are kept and a portion is missing. Of approximately 67,000 clones in the sample, about 93% were seen once. The CDR3 is 19 residues long. Per the germline V gene, CDR1 is LNHNV and CDR2 is YYDKDF (reference sequence). The germline V and J ends were trimmed by 5 bases and 1 base, with 25 bases remaining between them. The chain carries TRBV15 and TRBJ2-3, with a possible D match to TRBD1 (7 bases). The sample in question was CD4+ or CD8+ T cells sorted from blood, obtained in a trial of the OX40 agonist ivuxolimab. This clonotype originated in an adult with an advanced solid tumor such as melanoma, head and neck, liver or kidney cancer. The CDR3 DNA is TGTGCCACCAGCGGCCGACAGGGAGTGTTGGTAGCGGGCACAGATACGCAGTATTTT. Translated: CATSGRQGVLVAGTDTQYF.